This T cell receptor (beta chain) was sequenced during a study of shared clonotypes between healthy human individuals. Generated by immunoSEQ multiplex PCR, the TCRdb table keeps only in-frame clones and is missing some. The sample includes over a million clones, around 74% of them seen just once. This clone was seen a handful of times. The V gene's germline CDR1 is SQVTM and CDR2 ANQGSEA. The CDR3 length is 14 residues. V lost 6 bases and J lost 6, with 17 bases in between. The sequence derives from a man between 18 and 29 years old in good health. V gene TRBV29-1 combines with J gene TRBJ2-2; perhaps TRBD2 as D (5 bases). The material sequenced was memory CD4+ T cells sorted from blood. Subset reported: CD45RA-negative fraction. This chain's CDR3 is CSVAGGTSPGELFF. The CDR3, as DNA: TGCAGCGTCGCTGGAGGCACCTCACCCGGGGAGCTGTTTTTT.